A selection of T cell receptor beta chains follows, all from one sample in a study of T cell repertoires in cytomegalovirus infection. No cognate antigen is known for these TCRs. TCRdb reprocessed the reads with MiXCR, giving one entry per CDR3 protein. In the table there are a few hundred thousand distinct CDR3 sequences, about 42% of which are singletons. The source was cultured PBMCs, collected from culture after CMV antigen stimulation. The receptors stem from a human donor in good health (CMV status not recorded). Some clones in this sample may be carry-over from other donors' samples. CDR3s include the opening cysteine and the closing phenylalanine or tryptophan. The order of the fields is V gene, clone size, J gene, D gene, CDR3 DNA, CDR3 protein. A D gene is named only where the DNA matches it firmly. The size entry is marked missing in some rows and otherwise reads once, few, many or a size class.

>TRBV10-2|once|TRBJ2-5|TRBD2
TGCGCCAGCAGTCCCCCCAACCTAGCGGGTTTACAAGAGACCCAGTACTTC
CASSPPNLAGLQETQYF
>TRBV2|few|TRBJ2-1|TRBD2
TGTGCCAGCGGTTTAGCGGGGGGGGCCCGAGCTGAGCAGTTCTTC
CASGLAGGARAEQFF
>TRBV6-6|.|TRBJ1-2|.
TGTGCCAGCAGCCAACAGGGAGGGTTCTATGGCTACACCTTC
CASSQQGGFYGYTF
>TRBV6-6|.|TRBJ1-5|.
TGTGCCAGCAGCAAGTTACAAAATCAGCCCCAGCATTTT
CASSKLQNQPQHF
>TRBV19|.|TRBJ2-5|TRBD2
TGTGCCAGTAAAACTAGCGGGCAAGAGACCCAGTACTTC
CASKTSGQETQYF
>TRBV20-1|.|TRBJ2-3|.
TGCAGTGCCCATCCGGCGGGCAGCACAGATACGCAGTATTTT
CSAHPAGSTDTQYF
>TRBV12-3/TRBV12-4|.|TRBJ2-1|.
TGTGCCAGCAGCGCCGCGCTTGGGGACGAGCAGTTCTTC
CASSAALGDEQFF
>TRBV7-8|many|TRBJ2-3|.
TGTGCCAGCAGCTTATTGGGGGGCGCAGCCACAGATACGCAGTATTTT
CASSLLGGAATDTQYF
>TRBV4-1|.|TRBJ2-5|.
TGCGCCAGCAGCCCTTCTTTTTCGAGCGGAAGAAATCAAGAGACCCAGTACTTC
CASSPSFSSGRNQETQYF
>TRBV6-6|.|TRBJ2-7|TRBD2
TGTGCCAGCAGTTACTTGGGACTAGTTGCGGACGAGCAGTACTTC
CASSYLGLVADEQYF
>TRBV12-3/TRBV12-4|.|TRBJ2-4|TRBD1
TGTGCCAGCAGTTTGGACAGGGTGAAGAACATTCAGTACTTC
CASSLDRVKNIQYF
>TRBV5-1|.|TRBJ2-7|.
TGCGCCAGCAGCTTCACCCCTCTAGGGACGGGATCCTACGAGCAGTACTTC
CASSFTPLGTGSYEQYF